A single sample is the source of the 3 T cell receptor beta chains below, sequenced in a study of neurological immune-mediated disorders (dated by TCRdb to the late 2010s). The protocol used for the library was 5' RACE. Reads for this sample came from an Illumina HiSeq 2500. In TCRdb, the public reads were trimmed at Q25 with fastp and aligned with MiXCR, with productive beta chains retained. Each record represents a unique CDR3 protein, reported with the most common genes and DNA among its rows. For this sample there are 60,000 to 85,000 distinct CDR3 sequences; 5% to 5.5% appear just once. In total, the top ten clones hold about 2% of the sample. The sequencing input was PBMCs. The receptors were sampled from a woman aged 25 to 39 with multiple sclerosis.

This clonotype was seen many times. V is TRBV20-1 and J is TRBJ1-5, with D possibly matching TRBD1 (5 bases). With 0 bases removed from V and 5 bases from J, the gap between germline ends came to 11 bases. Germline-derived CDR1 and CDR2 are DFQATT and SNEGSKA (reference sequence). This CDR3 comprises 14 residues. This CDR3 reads CSARDRDAHQPQHF. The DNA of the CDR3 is TGCAGTGCTAGAGACCGGGACGCCCATCAGCCCCAGCATTTT.

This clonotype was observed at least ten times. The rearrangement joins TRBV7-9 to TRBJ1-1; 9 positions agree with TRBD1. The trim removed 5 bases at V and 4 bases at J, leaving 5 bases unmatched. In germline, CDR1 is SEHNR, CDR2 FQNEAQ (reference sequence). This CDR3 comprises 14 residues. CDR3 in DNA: TGTGCCAGCAGCCCGGACAGGGGCGTCACTGAAGCTTTCTTT. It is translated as CASSPDRGVTEAFF.

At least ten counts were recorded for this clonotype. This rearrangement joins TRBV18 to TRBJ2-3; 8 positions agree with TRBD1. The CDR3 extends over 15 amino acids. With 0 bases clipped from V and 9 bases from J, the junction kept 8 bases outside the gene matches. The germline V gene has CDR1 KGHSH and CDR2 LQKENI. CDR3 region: CASSPPFQGAGTQYF. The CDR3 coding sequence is TGTGCCAGCTCACCACCGTTCCAGGGGGCAGGCACGCAGTATTTT. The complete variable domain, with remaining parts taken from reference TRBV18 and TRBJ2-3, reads NAGVMQNPRHLVRRRGQEARLRCSPMKGHSHVYWYRQLPEEGLKFMVYLQKENIIDESGMPKERFSAEFPKEGPSILRIQQVVRGDSAAYFCASSPPFQGAGTQYFGPGTRLTVL.